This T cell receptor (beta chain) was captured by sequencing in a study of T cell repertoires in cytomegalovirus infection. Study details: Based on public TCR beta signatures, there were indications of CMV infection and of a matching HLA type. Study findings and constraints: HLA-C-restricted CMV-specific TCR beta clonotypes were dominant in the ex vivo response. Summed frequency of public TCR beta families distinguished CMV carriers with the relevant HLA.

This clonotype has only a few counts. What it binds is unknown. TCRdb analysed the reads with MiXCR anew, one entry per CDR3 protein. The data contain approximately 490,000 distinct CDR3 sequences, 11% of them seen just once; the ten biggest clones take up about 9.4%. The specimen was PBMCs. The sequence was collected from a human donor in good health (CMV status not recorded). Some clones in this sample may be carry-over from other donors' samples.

This CDR3 reads CASSPTSGNQPQHF. In DNA form, the CDR3 reads TGTGCCAGCAGTCCCACCTCAGGGAACCAGCCCCAGCATTTT. The chain employs TRBV6-2 or TRBV6-3 and TRBJ1-5; perhaps TRBD1 as D (5 bases). This CDR3 has 14 amino acids. V dropped 5 bases and J dropped 7 bases, with 15 bases sitting between them. Per germline, CDR1 MNHEY and CDR2 SVGEGT.